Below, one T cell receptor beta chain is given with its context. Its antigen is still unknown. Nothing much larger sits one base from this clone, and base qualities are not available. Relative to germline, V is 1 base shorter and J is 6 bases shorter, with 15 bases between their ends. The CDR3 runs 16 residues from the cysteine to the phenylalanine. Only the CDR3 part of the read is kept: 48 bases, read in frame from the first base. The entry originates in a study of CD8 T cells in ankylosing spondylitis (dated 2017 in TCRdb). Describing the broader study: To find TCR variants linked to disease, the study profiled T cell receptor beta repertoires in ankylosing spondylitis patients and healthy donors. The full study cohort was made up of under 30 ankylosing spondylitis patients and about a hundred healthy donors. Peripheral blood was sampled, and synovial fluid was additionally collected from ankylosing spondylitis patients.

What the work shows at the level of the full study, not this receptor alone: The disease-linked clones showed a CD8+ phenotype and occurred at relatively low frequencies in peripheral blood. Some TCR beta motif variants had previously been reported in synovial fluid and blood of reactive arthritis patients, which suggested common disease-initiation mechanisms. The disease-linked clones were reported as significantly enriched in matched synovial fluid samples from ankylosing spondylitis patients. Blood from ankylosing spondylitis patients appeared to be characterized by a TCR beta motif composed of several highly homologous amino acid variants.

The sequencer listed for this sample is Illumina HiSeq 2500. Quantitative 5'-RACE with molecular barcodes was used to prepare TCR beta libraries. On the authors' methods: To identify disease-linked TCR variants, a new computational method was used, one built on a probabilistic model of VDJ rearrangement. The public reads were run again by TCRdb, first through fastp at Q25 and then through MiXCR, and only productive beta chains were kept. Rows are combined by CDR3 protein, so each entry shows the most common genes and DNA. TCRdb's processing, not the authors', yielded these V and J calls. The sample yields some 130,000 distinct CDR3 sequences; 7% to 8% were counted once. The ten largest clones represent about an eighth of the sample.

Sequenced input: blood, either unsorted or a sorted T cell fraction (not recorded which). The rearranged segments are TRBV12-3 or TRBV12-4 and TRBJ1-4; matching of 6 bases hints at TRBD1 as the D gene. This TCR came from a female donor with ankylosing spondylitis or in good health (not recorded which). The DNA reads TGTGCCAGCAGTTTAGATCCAGGGAGACAGGATGAAAAACTGTTTTTT. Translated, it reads CASSLDPGRQDEKLFF.